The 22 T cell receptor beta chains below were found in one sample sequenced in a study of cytomegalovirus exposure and HLA in healthy donors. 13 Jbeta primers and 60 Vbeta primers were used for the PCR. Assay: immunoSEQ multiplex PCR; the TCRdb copy retains only in-frame clones and omits some. The repertoire has roughly 56,000 clones, about 89% of them found once; the top ten carry roughly 1.4%. Sequencing was done on a sample of PBMCs. The receptors here all came from a man aged 18 to 35 in good health and CMV-seronegative.

The chain's CDR3 is CSVQIGQGRSYEQYF. The CDR3 DNA sequence: TGCAGCGTCCAAATAGGACAGGGGCGCTCCTACGAGCAGTACTTC. The chain joins TRBV29-1 to TRBJ2-7; 9 bases line up with TRBD1. The germline gives CDR1 SQVTM, CDR2 ANQGSEA. V shed 6 bases, J shed 0 bases, and the junction held 9 bases outside the gene matches. This CDR3 spans 15 amino acids.

The rearrangement joins TRBV5-1 to TRBJ1-1, with TRBD1 matching over 9 bases. V shed 5 bases, J shed 1 base, and the junction held 6 bases outside the gene matches. The V gene's germline CDR1 is SGHRS and CDR2 YFSETQ. The CDR3 has 15 amino acids. CDR3 in amino acids: CASRPRQGGNTEAFF. The CDR3 bases are TGCGCCAGCAGACCTAGACAGGGGGGGAACACTGAAGCTTTCTTT.

This clone was recorded only once. The genes are TRBV4-1 and TRBJ1-2; D perhaps matches TRBD1 (5 bases). CDR1 is MGHRA, CDR2 YSYEKL, per germline. The CDR3 has 12 residues. The V gene lost 2 bases and the J gene lost 6 bases, with 7 bases spanning the gap. The DNA of the CDR3 is TGCGCCAGCAGCCAACAGGGAAATGGCTACACCTTC. This translates into CASSQQGNGYTF.

The chain links TRBV6-5 to TRBJ1-1, with a tentative D call TRBD1 (6 bases). Trimming left V 5 bases short and J 2 bases short, with 15 bases between. This CDR3 is built from 15 residues. Looked up from germline, CDR1 is MNHEY and CDR2 is SVGAGI. CDR3 sequence reads: CASSASGTQNTEAFF. The CDR3 nucleotides read TGTGCCAGCAGTGCCTCCGGGACACAAAACACTGAAGCTTTCTTT.

V and J are TRBV11-1 and TRBJ2-7; 7 bases map to TRBD1. Germline V gene sequence: CDR1 SGHAT, CDR2 FQDESV (reference sequence). The V segment lost 5 bases and the J segment 4 bases; nucleotides outside the gene matches: 11. The CDR3 is made up of 15 amino acids. This CDR3 reads CASSLRGQGVYEQYF. Written as DNA, the CDR3 is TGTGCCAGCAGCCTAAGGGGCCAGGGGGTATACGAGCAGTACTTC.

This chain connects TRBV6-1 to TRBJ1-2, with D hard to call. The CDR3 has 13 amino acids. Germline values: CDR1 MNHNS, CDR2 SASEGT. V gave up 8 bases and J gave up 5 bases, with 15 bases separating them. CDR3 sequence (DNA): TGTGCCAGCGGAGGCCCGCCGGTTTATGGCTACACCTTC. Its protein product is CASGGPPVYGYTF.

The chain uses TRBV5-1 and TRBJ2-2; D may be TRBD2 (5 bases). Germline V gives CDR1 SGHRS, CDR2 YFSETQ. Trimming took off 5 bases at V and 4 bases at J, with 18 bases between the two ends. The CDR3 covers 16 residues. CDR3 residues: CASRYAGPAGTGELFF. Written as DNA, the CDR3 is TGCGCCAGCAGGTATGCGGGCCCAGCCGGCACCGGGGAGCTGTTTTTT. Full variable domain (missing parts from reference TRBV5-1 and TRBJ2-2): KAGVTQTPRYLIKTRGQQVTLSCSPISGHRSVSWYQQTPGQGLQFLFEYFSETQRNKGNFPGRFSGRQFSNSRSEMNVSTLELGDSALYLCASRYAGPAGTGELFFGEGSRLTVL.

The chain uses TRBV19 and TRBJ1-2, with D possibly being TRBD1 (5 bases). V lost 7 bases and J 4 bases, leaving 19 bases between the germline ends. Germline CDR1 is LNHDA and CDR2 is SQIVND (reference sequence). The CDR3 has 15 residues. The CDR3 region is CASKETDLFRYGYTF. In nucleotides, the CDR3 is TGTGCCAGTAAGGAGACAGATCTCTTCCGCTATGGCTACACCTTC.

This rearrangement joins TRBV25-1 to TRBJ2-5; TRBD2 is a possible D gene (5 bases). This CDR3 contains 14 residues. Between the trimmed V and J ends, which lost 1 base and 7 bases, there was a span of 13 bases. CDR1 is MGHDK, CDR2 SYGVNS, per germline. CDR3: CASSEFGSRGTQYF. CDR3 nucleotide sequence: TGTGCCAGCAGTGAATTCGGCAGTCGGGGGACCCAGTACTTC.

The chain uses TRBV10-1 and TRBJ1-6; 8 nucleotides match TRBD1. V trimming: 8 bases; J trimming: 9 bases; junction bases outside the gene matches: 6. The CDR3 loop spans 13 amino acids. Germline CDR1 is WNHNN and CDR2 is SYGVQD (reference sequence). The chain's CDR3 is CASQGARGSPLHF. Here the CDR3 DNA reads TGCGCCAGCCAGGGGGCCAGGGGTTCACCCCTCCACTTT.

This clone has just one count. V and J are TRBV28 and TRBJ1-5; D might be TRBD1 (5 bases). The CDR3 has 16 amino acids. From germline, CDR1 is MDHEN and CDR2 SYDVKM. Trimming took off 5 bases at V and 2 bases at J, with 16 bases between the two ends. The CDR3 spells CASSPTTGRGNQPQHF. The CDR3 nucleotides are TGTGCCAGCAGTCCCACAACTGGCAGGGGCAATCAGCCCCAGCATTTT.

V usage is TRBV30 and J usage is TRBJ2-1; 7 positions agree with TRBD2. Trimming took 6 bases from V and 0 from J; bases not matched to a gene: 8. The CDR3 extends over 15 amino acids. CDR1 GTSNPN and CDR2 SVGIG come from the germline V gene (reference sequence). The CDR3 loop is CACQAGGSSYNEQFF. The CDR3 region has the DNA TGTGCCTGCCAAGCCGGGGGGAGCTCCTACAATGAGCAGTTCTTC.

V and J are TRBV28 and TRBJ1-4, with TRBD1 matching 10 bases. Losses at the gene ends were 6 bases for V and 9 bases for J; bases not matched to a gene: 10. Germline V gene sequence: CDR1 MDHEN, CDR2 SYDVKM. The CDR3 has 15 residues. This chain's CDR3 is CASRGTGDGGKKLFF. CDR3 DNA sequence: TGTGCCAGCAGGGGGACAGGGGACGGTGGAAAAAAACTGTTTTTT.

The table lists this clone with a count of one. V and J are TRBV4-1 and TRBJ2-3; maybe TRBD2 (6 bases). The CDR3 is made up of 16 amino acids. Per the germline V gene, CDR1 is MGHRA and CDR2 is YSYEKL. With 0 bases removed from V and 6 bases from J, the gap between germline ends came to 16 bases. The DNA of the CDR3 is TGCGCCAGCAGCCAAGAGGCTAGCGCAGTGAGTGATACGCAGTATTTT. Amino acids: CASSQEASAVSDTQYF.

The CDR3 here is CASRDRDRQPQHF. CDR3 bases: TGTGCCAGTAGGGACAGGGATCGGCAGCCCCAGCATTTT. V is TRBV19 and J is TRBJ1-5, with 8 bases that match TRBD1. The V and J ends lost 6 bases and 7 bases, in that order; junction bases with no gene match: 5. The V gene's germline CDR1 is LNHDA and CDR2 SQIVND (reference sequence). There are 13 residues in the CDR3.

This clone was picked up one time. The gene calls are TRBV4-1 and TRBJ2-3; 13 bases fit TRBD2. The germline V gene has CDR1 MGHRA and CDR2 YSYEKL. After removal of 0 bases from V and 4 bases from J, the junction contained 10 bases not matched to a gene. There are 19 residues in the CDR3. CDR3 nucleotide sequence: TGCGCCAGCAGCCAAGATAATTTCGGACTAGCGGGGGCGGCAGATACGCAGTATTTT. This codes for CASSQDNFGLAGAADTQYF.

The rearrangement uses TRBV27 and TRBJ1-5; D uncertain. Trimming shortened V by 7 bases and J by 2 bases, and 9 bases separated the two germline ends. The CDR3 is made up of 13 amino acids. The germline V gene has CDR1 MNHEY and CDR2 SMNVEV (reference sequence). CDR3 in amino acids: CASKEAGNQPQHF. The CDR3 DNA sequence: TGTGCCAGCAAAGAGGCCGGCAATCAGCCCCAGCATTTT.

The V and J genes are TRBV28 and TRBJ1-2; D is perhaps TRBD1 (6 bases). From germline, CDR1 is MDHEN and CDR2 SYDVKM. CDR3 length: 14 amino acids. Trimming stripped 3 bases from V and 8 bases from J, with 16 bases between. CDR3 protein: CASSFLDSTSGYTF. The CDR3 bases are TGTGCCAGCAGTTTCCTGGACAGCACCTCCGGCTACACCTTC.

The chain uses TRBV21-1 and TRBJ1-1. TRBV21-1 constitutes a pseudogene. The CDR3 is made up of 15 amino acids. CDR3 nucleotide sequence: TGTGCCAGCAGCAAAGGGCCCGGGGGGATCACTGAAGCTTTCTTT. Translated, it gives CASSKGPGGITEAFF.

The chain recombines TRBV14 with TRBJ2-7; weak D call: TRBD2 (5 bases). The V end lost 3 bases, the J end lost 5 bases, and 14 bases lay between the germline ends. CDR3 length: 14 amino acids. The germline V gene encodes CDR1 SGHDN and CDR2 FVKESK. The CDR3 nucleotides read TGTGCCAGCAGCCAGCCCGGACTGTTTGACGAGCAGTACTTC. Protein: CASSQPGLFDEQYF.

DNA of the CDR3: TGTGCCAGCAGCAGAAGCGCGGGACAGGGGGACGGCTACACCTTC. This translates into CASSRSAGQGDGYTF. The chain has TRBV11-2 and TRBJ1-2; TRBD1 matches at 11 bases. The CDR3 runs to 15 residues. J was trimmed by 8 bases and V by 5 bases; bases with no gene match: 10. Germline-derived CDR1 and CDR2 are SGHAT and FQNNGV.

This chain joins TRBV4-1 and TRBJ2-7, with 7 bases that match TRBD1. This CDR3 comprises 14 residues. CDR1 is MGHRA and CDR2 is YSYEKL in the germline V gene. V dropped 4 bases and J dropped 4; count of bases not matched to a gene: 7. CDR3 nucleotides: TGCGCCAGCAGCCCCTTCGAGGGGGCGTACGAGCAGTACTTC. This codes for CASSPFEGAYEQYF.